The 10 T cell receptor beta chains below all came from one sample that was sequenced in a study of Graves' ophthalmopathy and Graves' hyperthyroidism. TCR beta CDR3 regions were amplified from RNA transcripts. HTBI-primed RT-PCR formed the first round, and a multiplex PCR formed the second. A single record per CDR3 protein comes from TCRdb applying MiXCR to the multiplex PCR reads. The sample holds about 390,000 distinct CDR3 sequences; approximately 15% are singletons and the top ten take about 7%. The source material was peripheral blood. The receptors stem from a woman under 30 with stable Graves' hyperthyroidism.

J is TRBJ1-1 and V is TRBV4-1; D unclear. CDR1 and CDR2 from the germline V gene are MGHRA and YSYEKL. The CDR3 has 12 residues. Trimming pared 1 base from V and 3 bases from J, leaving 3 bases between. The CDR3 is CASSQGHTEAFF. In DNA form, the CDR3 reads TGCGCCAGCAGCCAAGGGCACACTGAAGCTTTCTTT.

In this sample, this clonotype turned up a few times. The DNA for the CDR3 is TGCAGTGCTAGATCTCGGGTAGCGAGGGAGACCCAGTACTTC. It specifies CSARSRVARETQYF. The rearrangement links TRBV20-1 to TRBJ2-5, with D possibly TRBD2 on 5 matching bases. CDR1 DFQATT and CDR2 SNEGSKA come from the germline V gene (reference sequence). Deletions cut 2 bases from V and 5 bases from J, with 15 bases between. The CDR3 spans 14 residues.

The chain joins TRBV11-2 to TRBJ1-2; D not resolved. V gave up 1 base and J gave up 5 bases, with 17 bases separating them. Germline assignment: CDR1 SGHAT and CDR2 FQNNGV. The length of the CDR3 is 16 residues. The CDR3 reads CASSLGVSARVYGYTF. In DNA form, the CDR3 reads TGTGCCAGCAGCTTAGGAGTTTCAGCTAGGGTTTATGGCTACACCTTC.

This clonotype was observed many times. The V and J genes are TRBV7-2 and TRBJ1-1; no firm D call. The germline V and J ends were trimmed by 5 bases and 5 bases, with 9 bases remaining between them. CDR3 length: 12 amino acids. The germline gives CDR1 SGHTA, CDR2 FQGNSA. The DNA of the CDR3 is TGTGCCAGCAGCCCCTTTGGAACTGAAGCTTTCTTT. This translates into CASSPFGTEAFF.

The rearrangement links TRBV28 to TRBJ2-5; the D gene is possibly TRBD2 (6 bases). Germline V lookup: CDR1 MDHEN, CDR2 SYDVKM. V lost 8 bases and J lost 5, with 18 bases in between. The CDR3 consists of 14 residues. Here the CDR3 DNA reads TGTGCCAGCGGTCGTGGCGGGACGCAGGAGACCCAGTACTTC. Protein sequence: CASGRGGTQETQYF.

This clonotype occurred many times. The chain has TRBV7-9 and TRBJ1-1; D not certain. In germline, CDR1 is SEHNR, CDR2 FQNEAQ (reference sequence). This CDR3 contains 14 residues. The V and J ends lost 5 bases and 4 bases respectively, with 14 bases between them. The CDR3 reads CASSRGSGATEAFF. DNA for the CDR3: TGTGCCAGCAGCCGAGGCTCGGGAGCCACTGAAGCTTTCTTT.

This clonotype was counted at least ten times. V is TRBV27 and J is TRBJ1-1; 7 bases map to TRBD1. This CDR3 contains 13 residues. CDR1 MNHEY and CDR2 SMNVEV come from the germline V gene (reference sequence). V trimming: 3 bases; J trimming: 6 bases; junction bases outside the gene matches: 4. The DNA for the CDR3 is TGTGCCAGCAGTTTCCGGCAGGGGGCTGAAGCTTTCTTT. Protein sequence: CASSFRQGAEAFF.

This clonotype came up many times. The gene calls are TRBV12-3 or TRBV12-4 and TRBJ2-7, with a weak D call TRBD1 (7 bases). This CDR3 spans 14 amino acids. Trimming took 1 base from V and 2 from J, leaving 9 bases between them. CDR3 DNA sequence: TGTGCCAGCAGTTTAGGGAGGGGGCCCTACGAGCAGTACTTC. It codes for CASSLGRGPYEQYF.

Many counts were recorded for this clonotype. The chain joins TRBV29-1 to TRBJ1-2; D call uncertain. This CDR3 comprises 13 residues. Trimming took 4 bases from V and 2 from J, leaving 11 bases between them. Germline V gene sequence: CDR1 SQVTM, CDR2 ANQGSEA. CDR3 in DNA: TGCAGCGTTGGCCAGACGGGGAACTATGGCTACACCTTC. This sequence encodes CSVGQTGNYGYTF.

This clonotype was detected ten times or more. The gene calls are TRBV27 and TRBJ1-2, with TRBD1 matching 10 bases. Germline V gene lookup returns CDR1 MNHEY and CDR2 SMNVEV (reference sequence). The V and J ends lost 7 bases and 5 bases, in that order; junction bases with no gene match: 4. CDR3 length: 13 amino acids. In DNA, the CDR3 is TGTGCCAGCACGACAGGGGGCGGTTATGGCTACACCTTC. It translates to CASTTGGGYGYTF.